A selection of T cell receptor beta chains follows, all from one sample in a study of T-cell reconstitution after alpha-beta-depleted transplantation in children. MiXCR, run by TCRdb on the PCR reads, gives a single entry per CDR3 protein. The table shows about 420,000 distinct CDR3 sequences, with 15% to 20% occurring only once. Sequences were derived from PBMCs, mostly from graft donor cells, sampled 360 days after TCRalphabeta/CD19-depleted stem cell transplant. The receptors derive from a boy younger than two who had a stem cell transplant for Wiskott-Aldrich syndrome, so the T cells may come from the graft donor. The CDR3 runs from the conserved cysteine through the conserved F or W. A D gene is named only where the DNA matches it firmly. Clone size, where shown, is once, few, many, or a class for clones that have expanded.

TRBV3-1	17	-	-	TRBJ1-1	TGTGCCAGCAGCCAAGTTATCAGGGTAGGGTTGAACACTGAAGCTTTCTTT	CASSQVIRVGLNTEAFF
TRBV7-2	14	once	-	TRBJ2-3	TGTGCCAGCAGCTTAGGTGTATGGGCAGATACGCAGTATTTT	CASSLGVWADTQYF
TRBV30	10	few	TRBD1	TRBJ2-1	TGTGCCTGGGGCCCGACAGGGGCGGTCTTC	CAWGPTGAVF
TRBV24-1	15	few	-	TRBJ2-2	TGTGCCACCCGGCCAACTAGTCCCTACACCGGGGAGCTGTTTTTT	CATRPTSPYTGELFF
TRBV4-2	13	-	-	TRBJ2-3	TGTGCCAGCAGGACTGGGGGCCAAGATACGCAGTATTTT	CASRTGGQDTQYF
TRBV29-1	15	-	TRBD1	TRBJ2-7	TGCAGCGTTGAATCCTACAGGGGGCTGGGCTACGAGCAGTACTTC	CSVESYRGLGYEQYF
TRBV2	18	few	-	TRBJ2-7	TGTGCCAGCCACAGGGGTGCAGGCCTAAGCGGGAAGCTGTACGAGCAGTACTTC	CASHRGAGLSGKLYEQYF
TRBV28	13	many	-	TRBJ2-1	TGTGCCAGCAGTTTATCAGGAGGAAATGAGCAGTTCTTC	CASSLSGGNEQFF
TRBV24-1	13	-	-	TRBJ2-2	TGTGCCACCAGTGAGGACCCCACCGGGGAGCTGTTTTTT	CATSEDPTGELFF
TRBV21-1	16	-	-	TRBJ2-2	TGTGCCAGCAGCACTCAACTTCAGGGTTGGCCCGGGGAGCTGTTTTTT	CASSTQLQGWPGELFF
TRBV6-2/TRBV6-3	12	-	-	TRBJ2-2	TGTGCCAGCAGCCGATGGAGCGGGGAGCTGTTTTTT	CASSRWSGELFF
TRBV6-2/TRBV6-3	14	-	-	TRBJ2-1	TGTGCCAGTGTGACAGGCCGACCGAACAATGAGCAGTTCTTC	CASVTGRPNNEQFF
TRBV12-3/TRBV12-4	15	few	-	TRBJ2-3	TGTGCCAGCAGTTTATGGGGGTCCAACACAGATACGCAGTATTTT	CASSLWGSNTDTQYF
TRBV15	16	-	TRBD1	TRBJ2-5	TGTGCCACCAGCAGAGATCCCCGGGACAGGGGGGAGACCCAGTACTTC	CATSRDPRDRGETQYF
TRBV28	15	-	-	TRBJ2-5	TGTGCCAGCAGTTCTACACCCGGGACAATCGAGACCCAGTACTTC	CASSSTPGTIETQYF
TRBV2	14	few	-	TRBJ2-5	TGTGCCAGCAGTGAATTATTCGGCCAAGAGACCCAGTACTTC	CASSELFGQETQYF
TRBV25-1	15	few	TRBD1	TRBJ1-1	TGTGCCAGCAGTGACCCGAGGAGGGGGCATTCTGAAGCTTTCTTT	CASSDPRRGHSEAFF
TRBV25-1	16	few	TRBD1	TRBJ1-6	TGTGCCAGCAGTGAAGTGGGGAGGGGGCATAATTCACCCCTCCACTTT	CASSEVGRGHNSPLHF
TRBV25-1	15	-	-	TRBJ2-1	TGTGCCAGCAGTGAACCTATCGGCTCCTACAATGAGCAGTTCTTC	CASSEPIGSYNEQFF
TRBV12-3/TRBV12-4	16	few	TRBD2	TRBJ2-2	TGTGCCAGCAGTTTTTCCTCGGGGGGAGGCACCGGGGAGCTGTTTTTT	CASSFSSGGGTGELFF
TRBV5-5	15	-	TRBD1	TRBJ2-7	TGTGCCAGCAGCTTGGAGGGACAGTCCGTCTGGGAGCAGTACTTC	CASSLEGQSVWEQYF
TRBV4-1	14	many	TRBD1	TRBJ1-4	TGCGCCAGCAGCCAAGATCTTACCCGGGACAGGGTGGTTTTT	CASSQDLTRDRVVF
TRBV4-1	14	-	TRBD1	TRBJ2-1	TGCGCCAGCAGCCAAGATATTAGGGGGCTATGGCAGTTCTTC	CASSQDIRGLWQFF
TRBV20-1	16	-	-	TRBJ2-4	TGCAGTGCCTCCAAAGCGAGGGGACTAGCCAAAAACATTCAGTACTTC	CSASKARGLAKNIQYF
TRBV20-1	15	-	-	TRBJ2-2	TGCAGTGCTAGAGACCCCAGTAAGGGCACCGGGGAGCTGTTTTTT	CSARDPSKGTGELFF
TRBV7-8	12	few	-	TRBJ1-5	TGTGCCAGCAGCTCATCGATTCAGCCCCAGCATTTT	CASSSSIQPQHF
TRBV20-1	11	few	-	TRBJ2-3	TGCAGTGCTAGGAGGGCCGGGCCGCAGTATTTT	CSARRAGPQYF
TRBV12-3/TRBV12-4	17	-	-	TRBJ2-1	TGTGCCAGCAGTCCCTCCAGTACGGCAGCAACCTACAATGAGCAGTTCTTC	CASSPSSTAATYNEQFF
TRBV24-1	14	-	TRBD2	TRBJ2-3	TGTGCCATCTCCGAGGGGACTAGCACCGATACGCAGTATTTT	CAISEGTSTDTQYF
TRBV7-8	15	-	TRBD1	TRBJ1-4	TGTGCCAGCAGCCATCGGACAGGGGGTGTTGAAAAACTGTTTTTT	CASSHRTGGVEKLFF
TRBV10-1	9	-	-	TRBJ1-2	TGCGCCAGCAGTATAGGACCCAGCTTC	CASSIGPSF
TRBV5-1	16	-	-	TRBJ2-5	TGCGCCAGCAGCCCGTCGGTACGGCACCCCAGGGAGACCCAGTACTTC	CASSPSVRHPRETQYF
TRBV18	16	-	-	TRBJ2-5	TGTGCCAGCTCACGCCTGCTACAGGGAATCCAAGAGACCCAGTACTTC	CASSRLLQGIQETQYF
TRBV4-1	17	-	-	TRBJ2-7	TGCGCCAGCAGCCAAGATCATGCCGGGACGGTTTCCTACGAGCAGTACTTC	CASSQDHAGTVSYEQYF
TRBV20-1	11	many	-	TRBJ2-5	TGCAGTGCTAGGAACCAAGAGACCCAGTACTTC	CSARNQETQYF
TRBV3-1	19	few	TRBD1	TRBJ2-7	TGTGCCAGCAGCCAAGATAAGACTGCCCCGCGGGACAGGCTCTACGAGCAGTACTTC	CASSQDKTAPRDRLYEQYF
TRBV5-1	14	many	-	TRBJ2-5	TGCGCCAGCAGCCCCTTTAGCGAGTCCGGGACCCAGTACTTC	CASSPFSESGTQYF
TRBV6-5	12	-	-	TRBJ2-4	TGTGCCAGCAGCAACCGCCGGGACATTCAGTACTTC	CASSNRRDIQYF
TRBV12-3/TRBV12-4	15	many	TRBD2	TRBJ2-3	TGTGCCAGCAGTTGGCGGGGGGAAATTAAAGATACGCAGTATTTT	CASSWRGEIKDTQYF
TRBV14	13	many	-	TRBJ2-1	TGTGCCAGCAGCCAAGATTTATTGTATGGCCGGATCTTC	CASSQDLLYGRIF
TRBV10-2	12	few	-	TRBJ2-5	TGCGCCAGCAGTGACGGCAGAGAGACCCAGTACTTC	CASSDGRETQYF
TRBV27	17	few	TRBD2	TRBJ2-1	TGTGCCAGCAGACGGGTGTCGGGTAGCGGGAGTATGAATGAGCAGTTCTTC	CASRRVSGSGSMNEQFF
TRBV20-1	12	-	-	TRBJ2-7	TGCAGTGCTAGCGCTGGCCCCTACGAGCAGTACTTC	CSASAGPYEQYF
TRBV7-2	13	few	-	TRBJ2-3	TGTGCCAGCAGCCGCCGGGGGTCCGATACGCAGTATTTT	CASSRRGSDTQYF
TRBV2	14	-	TRBD1	TRBJ1-4	TGTGCCAGCAGTAGGAACCAGGGGGGCGAAAAACTGTTTTTT	CASSRNQGGEKLFF
TRBV5-1	14	-	-	TRBJ1-5	TGCGCCAGCAGCTTGGATGGGGGCAATCAGCCCCAGCATTTT	CASSLDGGNQPQHF
TRBV10-3	14	-	-	TRBJ1-2	TGTGCCATCAGTGAGTCACTGGGAAAGGAGGGCTACACCTTC	CAISESLGKEGYTF
TRBV7-9	14	-	-	TRBJ2-1	TGTGCCAGCATGTGGGAAGAACCCTACAATGAGCAGTTCTTC	CASMWEEPYNEQFF
TRBV5-1	15	-	-	TRBJ2-2	TGCGACAGCAGCTCCGCGACAGGGAACACCGGGGAGCTGTTTTTT	CDSSSATGNTGELFF
TRBV5-1	13	-	-	TRBJ2-7	TGCGCCAGCAGCTTTACAGGTTCCTACGAGCAGTACTTC	CASSFTGSYEQYF
TRBV12-3/TRBV12-4	14	few	-	TRBJ1-5	TGTGCCAGCAGTCCGCACAGGGAGGGTCACCCCCAGCATTTT	CASSPHREGHPQHF
TRBV29-1	16	-	TRBD2	TRBJ2-5	TGCAGCGTTGACAAGAGAGCGGGAGGATTAGAAGAGACCCAGTACTTC	CSVDKRAGGLEETQYF
TRBV15	15	-	TRBD1	TRBJ2-3	TGTGCCACCAGCCCGGGACAGGTCAGCACAGATACGCAGTATTTT	CATSPGQVSTDTQYF
TRBV6-5	12	-	-	TRBJ1-2	TGTGCCAGCAGCCCAAGCACCTATGGCTACACCTTC	CASSPSTYGYTF
TRBV2	15	few	TRBD2	TRBJ2-3	TGTGCCAGCAGTGGACTAGCGGGAGCTAGGGATACGCAGTATTTT	CASSGLAGARDTQYF